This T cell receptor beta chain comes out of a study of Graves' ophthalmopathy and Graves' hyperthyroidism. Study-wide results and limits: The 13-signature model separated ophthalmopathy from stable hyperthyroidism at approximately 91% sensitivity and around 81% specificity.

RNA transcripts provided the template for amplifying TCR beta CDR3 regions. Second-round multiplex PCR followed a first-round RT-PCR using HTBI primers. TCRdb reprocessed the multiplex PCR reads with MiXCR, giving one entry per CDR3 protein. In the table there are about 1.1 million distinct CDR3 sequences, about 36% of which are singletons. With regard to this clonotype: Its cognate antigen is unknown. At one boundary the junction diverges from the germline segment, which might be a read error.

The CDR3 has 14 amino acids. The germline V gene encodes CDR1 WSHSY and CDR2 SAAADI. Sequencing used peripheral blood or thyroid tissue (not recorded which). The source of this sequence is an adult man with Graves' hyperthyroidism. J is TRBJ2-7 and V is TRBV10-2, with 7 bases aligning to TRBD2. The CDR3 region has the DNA TGTGCCAGCTCACGGGGGGACCACTCCTACGAGCAGTACTTC. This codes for CASSRGDHSYEQYF.